A single sample gave rise to the 26 T cell receptor beta chains below, sequenced in a study of blood T cell repertoires in COVID-19. Sequencing used immunoSEQ multiplex PCR; TCRdb keeps in-frame clones, though not all of them. The sample lists 130,000 to 150,000 clones, more than 75% seen once, with 10% to 15% in the top ten. Material for sequencing was peripheral blood. The source is a man aged 55 to 70 with active or convalescent COVID-19.

The gene calls are TRBV3-1 (or the pseudogene TRBV3-2) and TRBJ1-6; 8 nucleotides align to TRBD1. The germline CDR1 and CDR2 sequences are LGHDT and YNNKEL (reference sequence). There are 14 residues in the CDR3. With 3 bases clipped from V and 9 bases from J, the junction kept 4 bases outside the gene matches. In DNA form, the CDR3 reads TGTGCCAGCAGCCAGGCAGGGGGCACTTCACCCCTCCACTTT. Translation: CASSQAGGTSPLHF.

The chain combines TRBV10-2 with TRBJ2-5; a weak D match, TRBD1 (9 bases). Trimming removed 4 bases from V and 4 bases from J, with 16 bases in between. Germline CDR1 reads WSHSY; CDR2 reads SAAADI. This CDR3 comprises 15 residues. CDR3 loop: CASSGVAGQGETQYF. The DNA of the CDR3 is TGCGCCAGCAGTGGGGTAGCGGGACAGGGAGAGACCCAGTACTTC.

This clone occurred once. J is TRBJ2-5 and V is TRBV9, with D hard to call. Trimming removed 2 bases at V and 3 bases at J, with 2 bases between. The CDR3 length is 11 residues. Germline V gives CDR1 SGDLS, CDR2 YYNGEE. CDR3 amino acids: CASSVEETQYF. Here the CDR3 DNA reads TGTGCCAGCAGCGTCGAAGAGACCCAGTACTTC.

CDR3 coding DNA: TGTGCCAGCAGCCAAGATGTTCAACAGCCCCAGCATTTT. It translates to CASSQDVQQPQHF. The genes are TRBV3-1 (or the pseudogene TRBV3-2) and TRBJ1-5; D remains unclear. Germline CDR1 reads LGHDT; CDR2 reads YNNKEL (reference sequence). Trimming stripped 0 bases from V and 7 bases from J, with 7 bases between. CDR3 length equals 13 residues.

This clone was observed a few times. This chain connects TRBV7-9 to TRBJ2-1; D not certain. Germline V lookup: CDR1 SEHNR, CDR2 FQNEAQ (reference sequence). V was cut by 5 bases and J by 4 bases, with 24 bases left in between. The CDR3 has 18 amino acids. CDR3 nucleotides: TGTGCCAGCAGCCCAAAGCGAATACCTGGGTGGCCGTACAATGAGCAGTTCTTC. The encoded protein is CASSPKRIPGWPYNEQFF.

This clone was recorded a few times. J is TRBJ2-7 and V is TRBV28, with D possibly being TRBD1 (5 bases). Germline CDR1 MDHEN, CDR2 SYDVKM. Trimming left V 2 bases short and J 3 bases short, with 11 bases between. The CDR3 runs to 14 residues. The CDR3 DNA follows: TGTGCCAGCAGTTTACCCCCCAGGGACTACGAGCAGTACTTC. This encodes CASSLPPRDYEQYF.

This clone was counted a single time. This chain links TRBV5-1 with TRBJ1-2; 9 bases are a match to TRBD1. This CDR3 is 16 amino acids long. The trim removed 0 bases at V and 4 bases at J, leaving 7 bases unmatched. CDR1 SGHRS and CDR2 YFSETQ come from the germline V gene. This chain's CDR3 is CASSLDRGQGGYGYTF. CDR3 sequence (DNA): TGCGCCAGCAGCTTGGACAGGGGGCAGGGTGGCTATGGCTACACCTTC.

The V and J genes are TRBV5-1 and TRBJ1-1, with D uncertain. Germline values: CDR1 SGHRS, CDR2 YFSETQ. The CDR3 loop spans 16 amino acids. V shed 0 bases and J shed 0 bases, with 12 bases lying between them. Here the CDR3 reads CASSLDGTAMNTEAFF. The DNA for the CDR3 is TGCGCCAGCAGCTTGGATGGTACAGCCATGAACACTGAAGCTTTCTTT.

The chain is built from TRBV3-1 (or the pseudogene TRBV3-2) and TRBJ1-6; possible D gene TRBD1, 5 bases. The CDR3 runs 13 residues. CDR1 is LGHDT, CDR2 YNNKEL, per germline (reference sequence). Trimming cost V 2 bases and J 9 bases, with 8 bases left between them. CDR3 nucleotides: TGTGCCAGCAGCCAACAGGGAAGTTCACCCCTCCACTTT. It translates to CASSQQGSSPLHF.

The genes are TRBV7-8 and TRBJ2-4; 10 positions agree with TRBD2. V was pared by 0 bases and J by 5 bases, with 4 bases of the junction left unmatched. Germline CDR1 reads SGHVS; CDR2 reads FQNEAQ. This CDR3 region has 16 residues. CDR3 sequence reads: CASSLASGRIENIQYF. The CDR3 DNA follows: TGTGCCAGCAGCTTAGCTAGCGGGAGGATCGAAAACATTCAGTACTTC.

V and J are TRBV29-1 and TRBJ2-3; a possible D gene is TRBD2 (6 bases). CDR3 size: 13 residues. V lost 6 bases and J 1 base, leaving 11 bases between the germline ends. Germline lookup yields CDR1 SQVTM and CDR2 ANQGSEA. The DNA of the CDR3 is TGCAGCGTCGGGGACTCCGGCACAGATACGCAGTATTTT. This codes for CSVGDSGTDTQYF.

The gene calls are TRBV10-3 and TRBJ2-3; D uncertain. CDR1 is ENHRY and CDR2 is SYGVKD in the germline V gene. This CDR3 is built from 14 residues. Trimming cost V 6 bases and J 3 bases, with 13 bases left between them. The CDR3 bases are TGTGCCATCAGCCAACCAGGTGGTACAGATACGCAGTATTTT. It encodes CAISQPGGTDTQYF.

V usage is TRBV18 and J usage is TRBJ2-5; 12 positions match TRBD1. In germline, CDR1 is KGHSH, CDR2 LQKENI. This CDR3 has 16 residues. The junction had 6 bases not matched to a gene; V was cut back by 2 bases and J by 5 bases. The CDR3 region is CASSPAGQGAAETQYF. The DNA for the CDR3 is TGTGCCAGCTCACCAGCGGGACAGGGGGCAGCGGAGACCCAGTACTTC. The whole variable domain, filled in from reference TRBV18 and TRBJ2-5, reads NAGVMQNPRHLVRRRGQEARLRCSPMKGHSHVYWYRQLPEEGLKFMVYLQKENIIDESGMPKERFSAEFPKEGPSILRIQQVVRGDSAAYFCASSPAGQGAAETQYFGPGTRLLVL.

About this clone itself: Other nucleotide sequences from this sample produce the same CDR3. The rearrangement uses TRBV10-3 and TRBJ2-1; D unresolved. The CDR3 has 12 amino acids. Germline V gene data show CDR1 as ENHRY and CDR2 as SYGVKD. V was cut by 3 bases and J by 4 bases, with 4 bases left in between. Here the CDR3 DNA reads TGTGCCATCAGTGACAGTTACAATGAGCAGTTCTTC. Translating gives CAISDSYNEQFF.

This chain links TRBV7-9 with TRBJ2-7; TRBD1 is a possible D gene (5 bases). Germline CDR1 and CDR2: SEHNR and FQNEAQ (reference sequence). This CDR3 spans 15 amino acids. The ends were cut back, 7 bases at V and 3 bases at J, with 19 bases in the middle. CDR3 sequence: CASTSGASGGYEQYF. The DNA of the CDR3 is TGTGCCAGCACCTCTGGGGCCTCGGGTGGCTACGAGCAGTACTTC.

This clone was seen only once. This chain links TRBV5-1 with TRBJ2-3; 11 nucleotides line up with TRBD2. Germline CDR1 reads SGHRS; CDR2 reads YFSETQ. V lost 4 bases to trimming and J lost 2 bases; unmatched junction nucleotides: 6. The CDR3 is 16 amino acids. CDR3 amino acids: CASSTGTSGLTDTQYF. The CDR3, as DNA: TGCGCCAGCAGCACGGGGACTAGCGGACTCACAGATACGCAGTATTTT. Full variable domain (missing parts from reference TRBV5-1 and TRBJ2-3): KAGVTQTPRYLIKTRGQQVTLSCSPISGHRSVSWYQQTPGQGLQFLFEYFSETQRNKGNFPGRFSGRQFSNSRSEMNVSTLELGDSALYLCASSTGTSGLTDTQYFGPGTRLTVL.

The chain recombines TRBV5-6 with TRBJ2-1, with 11 bases aligning to TRBD2. This CDR3 is 18 amino acids long. J lost 4 bases, V lost 0 bases, and 9 bases had no gene match. Germline V gives CDR1 SGHDT, CDR2 YYEEEE. CDR3 residues: CASSLGLAGNPLYNEQFF. In nucleotides, the CDR3 is TGTGCCAGCAGCTTGGGACTAGCGGGAAATCCCTTATACAATGAGCAGTTCTTC.

This clone was detected ten times or more. V and J are TRBV7-6 and TRBJ2-2, with 11 nucleotides matching TRBD2. V shed 3 bases, J shed 8 bases, and the junction held 11 bases outside the gene matches. The germline V gene encodes CDR1 SGHVS and CDR2 FNYEAQ. This CDR3 comprises 17 residues. The CDR3 protein is CASSLGRTSGSSGELFF. The CDR3 nucleotides read TGTGCCAGCAGCTTGGGACGAACTAGCGGGAGTTCTGGGGAGCTGTTTTTT.

The rearrangement uses TRBV5-4 and TRBJ2-3; 7 positions agree with TRBD1. Per the germline V gene, CDR1 is SGHNT and CDR2 is YYREEE (reference sequence). The CDR3 consists of 16 residues. Unmatched junction bases numbered 8, after V lost 4 bases and J lost 0 bases. The CDR3 protein is CASSPGTAPSTDTQYF. CDR3 nucleotide sequence: TGTGCCAGCAGCCCCGGGACAGCTCCTAGCACAGATACGCAGTATTTT.

This clone has a handful of counts. CDR3 nucleotide sequence: TGTGCCAGCAGCTTAGAGTCGGGGCAGGGGGTGCAGCCCCAGCATTTT. Translating it yields CASSLESGQGVQPQHF. This chain joins TRBV7-9 and TRBJ1-5; TRBD1 matches at 7 bases. V gave up 1 base and J gave up 7 bases; unmatched junction bases: 10. Germline CDR1 reads SEHNR; CDR2 reads FQNEAQ (reference sequence). The CDR3 is 16 amino acids.

The CDR3 bases are TGTGCCAGCAGCGCTCCAAACACAGGGGTGGGCGCCTACAATGAGCAGTTCTTC. Translating gives CASSAPNTGVGAYNEQFF. The chain has TRBV9 and TRBJ2-1; 7 bases fit TRBD1. V trimming: 3 bases; J trimming: 2 bases; junction bases outside the gene matches: 14. Germline CDR1 and CDR2: SGDLS and YYNGEE. The CDR3 covers 18 residues.

J is TRBJ2-3 and V is TRBV11-2; no clear D. This CDR3 is built from 12 residues. The germline V gene has CDR1 SGHAT and CDR2 FQNNGV. V was cut by 1 base and J by 6 bases, with 5 bases left in between. This chain's CDR3 is CASSLVSDTQYF. CDR3 in DNA: TGTGCCAGCAGCTTAGTTTCGGATACGCAGTATTTT.

Only a few counts were recorded for this clone. CDR3 in amino acids: CASTSRGANVLTF. In nucleotides, the CDR3 is TGTGCCAGCACCTCCCGGGGGGCCAACGTCCTGACTTTC. V gene TRBV27 combines with J gene TRBJ2-6, with D unclear. The V gene's germline CDR1 is MNHEY and CDR2 SMNVEV (reference sequence). The CDR3 has 13 amino acids. Between the trimmed V and J ends, which lost 7 bases and 4 bases, there was a span of 8 bases.

Notes on this clone: Other DNA sequences in the sample encode the same CDR3. V is TRBV7-2 and J is TRBJ1-5, with D possibly TRBD1 on 5 matching bases. There are 14 residues in the CDR3. Germline CDR1 and CDR2: SGHTA and FQGNSA. V dropped 3 bases and J dropped 0 bases, with 6 bases sitting between them. CDR3 protein: CASSLDISNQPQHF. DNA of the CDR3: TGTGCCAGCAGCTTGGACATTAGCAATCAGCCCCAGCATTTT. Based on the CDR3 plus reference TRBV7-2 and TRBJ1-5, the full variable domain is GAGVSQSPSNKVTEKGKDVELRCDPISGHTALYWYRQSLGQGLEFLIYFQGNSAPDKSGLPSDRFSAERTGGSVSTLTIQRTQQEDSAVYLCASSLDISNQPQHFGDGTRLSIL.

The chain employs TRBV6-5 and TRBJ2-1; 7 nucleotides agree with TRBD1. V trimming: 6 bases; J trimming: 5 bases; junction bases outside the gene matches: 10. The CDR3 is 15 amino acids. Per germline, CDR1 MNHEY and CDR2 SVGAGI. The CDR3 DNA reads as TGTGCCAGCAGAACCGGGACAGAAAATCACAATGAGCAGTTCTTC. As protein: CASRTGTENHNEQFF.

This clone was picked up a small number of times. V gene TRBV24-1 combines with J gene TRBJ2-7; 11 bases line up with TRBD1. The CDR3 loop spans 15 amino acids. The V gene's germline CDR1 is KGHDR and CDR2 SFDVKD. V shed 5 bases and J 4 bases; nucleotides not matched to a gene: 6. CDR3 amino acids: CATSGPGQGAYEQYF. In DNA form, the CDR3 reads TGTGCCACCAGTGGCCCCGGACAGGGGGCTTACGAGCAGTACTTC.